This TCR beta chain was sequenced in a study of cytomegalovirus exposure and HLA in healthy donors. As for the study in general: The Caucasian-associated ancestry cluster contained about 80% of the approximately 420 genotyped donors.

Details on this clone: Its antigen is undetermined.

Unmatched junction bases numbered 7, after V lost 8 bases and J lost 5 bases. This CDR3 is 13 amino acids long. Germline CDR1 and CDR2: MNHNY and SVGAGI (reference sequence). Points from the study as a whole: The number of N-insertions in an Asian-associated ancestry cluster was reportedly below the roughly 620-donor mean in a later analysis. Several top significant clusters appeared, in a later analysis, to be linked to common viral pathogens. With further analysis later on, most CMV-associated TCR beta chains appeared HLA-restricted.

60 Vbeta and 13 Jbeta primers were used in PCR. Clones were read by immunoSEQ multiplex PCR, and TCRdb kept only the in-frame ones, dropping some. The data hold about 140,000 clones, with over 60% observed a single time. The sample was PBMCs. This clonotype was sampled from a male donor in good health and CMV-seropositive. The rearrangement uses TRBV6-6 and TRBJ1-1; TRBD1 matches 8 bases. The CDR3 region is CASGQDRVTEAFF. As DNA, the CDR3 is TGTGCCAGCGGCCAGGACAGGGTGACTGAAGCTTTCTTT.